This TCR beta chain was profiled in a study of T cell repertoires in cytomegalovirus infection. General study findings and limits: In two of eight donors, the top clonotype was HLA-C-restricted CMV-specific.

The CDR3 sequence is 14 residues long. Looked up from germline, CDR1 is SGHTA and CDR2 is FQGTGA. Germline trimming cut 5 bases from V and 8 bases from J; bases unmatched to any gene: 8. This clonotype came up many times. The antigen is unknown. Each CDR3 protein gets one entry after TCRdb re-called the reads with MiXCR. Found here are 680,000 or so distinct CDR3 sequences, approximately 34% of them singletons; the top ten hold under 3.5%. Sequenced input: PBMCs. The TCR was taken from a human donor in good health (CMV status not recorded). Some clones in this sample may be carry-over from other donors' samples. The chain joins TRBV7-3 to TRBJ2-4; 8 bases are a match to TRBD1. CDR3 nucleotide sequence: TGTGCCAGCAGCCCGGACAGGGATAGTGACATTCAGTACTTC. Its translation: CASSPDRDSDIQYF. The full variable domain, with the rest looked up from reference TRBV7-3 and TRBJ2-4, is GAGVSQTPSNKVTEKGKYVELRCDPISGHTALYWYRQSLGQGPEFLIYFQGTGAADDSGLPNDRFFAVRPEGSVSTLKIQRTERGDSAVYLCASSPDRDSDIQYFGAGTRLSVL.